These 27 T cell receptor beta chains originate from one sample sequenced in a study of blood T cell repertoires in COVID-19. Sequenced by immunoSEQ multiplex PCR; TCRdb stores in-frame clones only, minus some. The sample records 300,000 to 400,000 clones, roughly 89% being singletons. Sequenced sample: peripheral blood. The receptors stem from a man younger than 45 with COVID-19, enrolled during active disease.

The V gene is TRBV2, the J gene TRBJ2-3; D is undetermined. Deletions cut 6 bases from V and 0 bases from J, with 4 bases between. The CDR3 has 12 residues. Germline loops: CDR1 SNHLY, CDR2 FYNNEI. The CDR3 DNA is TGTGCCAGCAGACATAGCACAGATACGCAGTATTTT. This codes for CASRHSTDTQYF.

The chain has TRBV9 and TRBJ1-1; D is unclear. Germline-derived CDR1 and CDR2 are SGDLS and YYNGEE. The CDR3 runs 14 residues. The V gene lost 4 bases and the J gene lost 7 bases, with 17 bases spanning the gap. CDR3 DNA sequence: TGTGCCAGCAGCTACACAGTCAATCAAGGTGAAGCTTTCTTT. Protein product: CASSYTVNQGEAFF.

The V and J genes are TRBV24-1 and TRBJ2-3; a weak D match, TRBD2 (6 bases). Germline lookup yields CDR1 KGHDR and CDR2 SFDVKD. This CDR3 region has 14 residues. With 4 bases removed from V and 5 bases from J, the gap between germline ends came to 12 bases. The CDR3, as DNA: TGTGCCACCAGTGACTCCCTGGAGGGAGATACGCAGTATTTT. Translated: CATSDSLEGDTQYF.

V gene TRBV7-9 combines with J gene TRBJ2-5; possibly TRBD2 for D (6 bases). Trimming stripped 5 bases from V and 5 bases from J, with 21 bases between. CDR1 and CDR2 from the germline V gene are SEHNR and FQNEAQ (reference sequence). The CDR3 loop spans 16 amino acids. CDR3 nucleotide sequence: TGTGCCAGCAGCCCCTCCGGGAGTGCCCCTCTGGAGACCCAGTACTTC. The encoded protein is CASSPSGSAPLETQYF.

This clone was seen more than once but under ten times. J is TRBJ1-3 and V is TRBV2, with D unresolved. CDR3 length: 16 amino acids. V lost 10 bases and J lost 0, with 19 bases in between. The germline V gene has CDR1 SNHLY and CDR2 FYNNEI. CDR3 in DNA: TGTGCCACCGCGTACCTCCGCCGTAACTCTGGAAACACCATATATTTT. Translating it yields CATAYLRRNSGNTIYF.

The chain joins TRBV7-6 to TRBJ1-6; the match to TRBD1 covers 10 bases. J lost 7 bases, V lost 5 bases, and 5 bases had no gene match. This CDR3 comprises 15 residues. Germline V CDR1 and CDR2: SGHVS, FNYEAQ. The CDR3 spells CASSPRTGGNSPLHF. CDR3 bases: TGTGCCAGCAGCCCCCGGACAGGGGGGAATTCACCCCTCCACTTT.

The gene calls are TRBV19 and TRBJ2-2; TRBD2 matches at 7 bases. The J segment lost 5 bases and the V segment lost 7 bases, leaving 13 bases of the junction unmatched. The CDR3 loop spans 16 amino acids. The V gene's germline CDR1 is LNHDA and CDR2 SQIVND (reference sequence). This chain's CDR3 is CASTVNWGGKTGELFF. CDR3 DNA sequence: TGTGCCAGTACTGTAAATTGGGGAGGGAAAACCGGGGAGCTGTTTTTT. Using reference TRBV19 and TRBJ2-2 for the parts outside the CDR3, the full variable domain is DGGITQSPKYLFRKEGQNVTLSCEQNLNHDAMYWYRQDPGQGLRLIYYSQIVNDFQKGDIAEGYSVSREKKESFPLTVTSAQKNPTAFYLCASTVNWGGKTGELFFGEGSRLTVL.

J is TRBJ2-7 and V is TRBV29-1; 9 bases match TRBD1. With V trimmed by 6 bases and J by 4 bases, 10 bases remained unmatched. The CDR3 loop spans 14 amino acids. Germline V gene lookup returns CDR1 SQVTM and CDR2 ANQGSEA. DNA of the CDR3: TGCAGCGTAGGACAGGGGTGGACCTTATACGAGCAGTACTTC. Amino acids: CSVGQGWTLYEQYF.

The chain links TRBV7-9 to TRBJ1-1, with unresolved D. The ends were cut back, 4 bases at V and 3 bases at J, with 9 bases in the middle. CDR1 and CDR2 from the germline V gene are SEHNR and FQNEAQ (reference sequence). This CDR3 has 13 amino acids. CDR3 DNA: TGTGCCAGCAGCTCCATTTCGGACACTGAAGCTTTCTTT. This sequence encodes CASSSISDTEAFF.

The chain couples TRBV9 to TRBJ2-2; TRBD1 aligns across 8 bases. The CDR3 totals 15 residues. Germline loops: CDR1 SGDLS, CDR2 YYNGEE. V lost 3 bases, J lost 5 bases, and 6 bases stayed unmatched. The CDR3: CASSEGTGGTGELFF. DNA for the CDR3: TGTGCCAGCAGCGAGGGGACAGGAGGGACCGGGGAGCTGTTTTTT.

This rearrangement joins TRBV21-1 to TRBJ1-5; TRBD1, the table's D call, was not compared with the DNA. TRBV21-1 is noted as a pseudogene. This CDR3 region has 21 residues. The CDR3 DNA follows: TGTGCCAGCAGCCCGAGGCAAAAGGACGACTCTGGGGCGAATAACAATCAGCCCCAGCATTTT. It specifies CASSPRQKDDSGANNNQPQHF.

This clone was counted between two and nine times. The V call is TRBV4-2, the J call TRBJ2-3, with a weak D call TRBD2 (6 bases). Germline V lookup: CDR1 LGHNA, CDR2 YNFKEQ. The CDR3 covers 14 residues. V was pared by 1 base and J by 7 bases, with 12 bases between. Here the CDR3 DNA reads TGTGCCAGCAGCCAAGGGGGGGACGCAAATACGCAGTATTTT. Residues: CASSQGGDANTQYF.

The gene calls are TRBV7-2 and TRBJ1-1, with D perhaps TRBD1 (6 bases). The CDR3 is made up of 14 amino acids. Germline V CDR1 and CDR2: SGHTA, FQGNSA. The V end lost 3 bases, the J end lost 4 bases, and 12 bases lay between the germline ends. The CDR3 reads CASSFRGGGTEAFF. As DNA, the CDR3 is TGTGCCAGCAGCTTCCGAGGGGGGGGCACTGAAGCTTTCTTT.

On this clone: Since the CDR3 does not end with the conserved phenylalanine or tryptophan, this likely comes from a read error. The limits of the CDR3 on the DNA are not certain, so only TCRdb's listed CDR3 is given. The chain employs TRBV27 and TRBJ1-1. With termini counted, the CDR3 has 11 amino acids. From germline, CDR1 is MNHEY and CDR2 SMNVEV (reference sequence). The CDR3 spells CASSLRPKRLS.

V gene TRBV9 combines with J gene TRBJ2-7; 8 bases align to TRBD2. The CDR3 length is 14 residues. Looked up from germline, CDR1 is SGDLS and CDR2 is YYNGEE. V lost 2 bases to trimming and J lost 7 bases; unmatched junction nucleotides: 8. The CDR3 here is CASSVGGASREQYF. The CDR3 DNA is TGTGCCAGCAGCGTCGGGGGGGCGAGTCGGGAGCAGTACTTC.

The CDR3 nucleotides read TGTGCCAGCAGTCGATCCACTAGCGGGGGGGCCATAGATACGCAGTATTTT. Translating gives CASSRSTSGGAIDTQYF. The chain is built from TRBV6-6 and TRBJ2-3, with TRBD2 matching 13 bases. CDR1 is MNHNY and CDR2 is SVGAGI in the germline V gene (reference sequence). The CDR3 has 17 residues. V was pared by 5 bases and J by 5 bases, with 10 bases of the junction left unmatched.

The chain links TRBV7-6 to TRBJ2-5, with a weak D call TRBD1 (6 bases). CDR3 length: 16 amino acids. In germline, CDR1 is SGHVS, CDR2 FNYEAQ. V gave up 2 bases and J gave up 5 bases, with 18 bases separating them. The CDR3 here is CASSLWPGSTGETQYF. The CDR3 coding sequence is TGTGCCAGCAGCTTATGGCCAGGGTCAACAGGGGAGACCCAGTACTTC.

The chain recombines TRBV10-3 with TRBJ1-2, with D possibly TRBD1 on 6 matching bases. The CDR3 sequence is 16 residues long. The germline V and J ends were trimmed by 0 bases and 4 bases, with 15 bases remaining between them. Germline assignment: CDR1 ENHRY and CDR2 SYGVKD. CDR3 nucleotide sequence: TGTGCCATCAGTGAGTCGACGGGCAGGGGCTCCTATGGCTACACCTTC. Translation: CAISESTGRGSYGYTF.

The chain couples TRBV24-1 to TRBJ2-5; 7 nucleotides align to TRBD1. The V gene's germline CDR1 is KGHDR and CDR2 SFDVKD. The CDR3 totals 15 residues. V trimming: 3 bases; J trimming: 5 bases; junction bases outside the gene matches: 8. The CDR3 protein is CATSDRSRGSETQYF. The CDR3 bases are TGTGCCACCAGTGATCGCTCCAGGGGGAGCGAGACCCAGTACTTC.

This clone was seen a handful of times. The chain links TRBV19 to TRBJ1-5, with 9 bases matching TRBD1. Germline lookup yields CDR1 LNHDA and CDR2 SQIVND (reference sequence). Germline trimming cut 9 bases from V and 5 bases from J; bases unmatched to any gene: 11. This CDR3 comprises 15 residues. CDR3: CASNAGTGSHQPQHF. CDR3 DNA: TGTGCCAGCAACGCCGGGACAGGGTCCCATCAGCCCCAGCATTTT.

This clone was found once. V and J are TRBV5-6 and TRBJ1-2; D is perhaps TRBD1 (6 bases). The CDR3 totals 14 residues. Germline V gives CDR1 SGHDT, CDR2 YYEEEE. Trimming took off 4 bases at V and 2 bases at J, with 12 bases between the two ends. CDR3 region: CASSPEGTNYGYTF. CDR3 in DNA: TGTGCCAGCAGCCCTGAAGGGACAAACTATGGCTACACCTTC.

V and J are TRBV10-3 and TRBJ2-3, with 10 bases lining up with TRBD2. V shed 0 bases and J 0 bases; nucleotides not matched to a gene: 15. The CDR3 spans 21 residues. Germline V gives CDR1 ENHRY, CDR2 SYGVKD. CDR3 in amino acids: CAISESTLAGRASSSTDTQYF. In nucleotides, the CDR3 is TGTGCCATCAGTGAGTCTACACTAGCGGGGAGGGCTTCCTCTAGCACAGATACGCAGTATTTT.

V is TRBV7-3 and J is TRBJ2-2, with D perhaps TRBD1 (6 bases). Between the trimmed V and J ends, which lost 3 bases and 3 bases, there was a span of 14 bases. Germline V gene sequence: CDR1 SGHTA, CDR2 FQGTGA. The CDR3 spans 16 residues. The chain's CDR3 is CASSFLGTRYTGELFF. For the CDR3, the DNA is TGTGCCAGCAGCTTTCTAGGGACAAGATACACCGGGGAGCTGTTTTTT.

The chain employs TRBV5-1 and TRBJ1-2; 9 bases map to TRBD1. V was clipped by 1 base and J by 8 bases; unmatched bases: 0. There are 12 residues in the CDR3. CDR1 and CDR2 (germline): SGHRS, YFSETQ. The CDR3: CASSLTGGGYTF. The CDR3 DNA is TGCGCCAGCAGCTTGACAGGGGGCGGCTACACCTTC.

This clone was recorded once. The chain combines TRBV7-2 with TRBJ2-2; D gene uncertain. V lost 2 bases to trimming and J lost 5 bases, with 12 bases between them. The CDR3 runs to 15 residues. Germline assignment: CDR1 SGHTA and CDR2 FQGNSA. This chain's CDR3 is CASSLIPGWTGELFF. The CDR3 DNA follows: TGTGCCAGCAGCTTAATTCCCGGTTGGACCGGGGAGCTGTTTTTT.

This chain uses TRBV11-2 with TRBJ1-3, with D unclear. Trimming pared 8 bases from V and 0 bases from J, leaving 5 bases between. The CDR3 runs to 12 residues. Germline loops: CDR1 SGHAT, CDR2 FQNNGV. CDR3 region: CASSYSGNTIYF. The CDR3 nucleotides are TGTGCCAGCTCCTACTCTGGAAACACCATATATTTT.

This chain links TRBV7-2 with TRBJ2-2, with D tentatively TRBD1 (5 bases). The V end lost 0 bases, the J end lost 4 bases, and 9 bases lay between the germline ends. The CDR3 contains 15 residues. Germline V gene lookup returns CDR1 SGHTA and CDR2 FQGNSA. This CDR3 is CASSLAGRATGELFF. The CDR3 region has the DNA TGTGCCAGCAGCTTAGCGGGCAGGGCCACCGGGGAGCTGTTTTTT.